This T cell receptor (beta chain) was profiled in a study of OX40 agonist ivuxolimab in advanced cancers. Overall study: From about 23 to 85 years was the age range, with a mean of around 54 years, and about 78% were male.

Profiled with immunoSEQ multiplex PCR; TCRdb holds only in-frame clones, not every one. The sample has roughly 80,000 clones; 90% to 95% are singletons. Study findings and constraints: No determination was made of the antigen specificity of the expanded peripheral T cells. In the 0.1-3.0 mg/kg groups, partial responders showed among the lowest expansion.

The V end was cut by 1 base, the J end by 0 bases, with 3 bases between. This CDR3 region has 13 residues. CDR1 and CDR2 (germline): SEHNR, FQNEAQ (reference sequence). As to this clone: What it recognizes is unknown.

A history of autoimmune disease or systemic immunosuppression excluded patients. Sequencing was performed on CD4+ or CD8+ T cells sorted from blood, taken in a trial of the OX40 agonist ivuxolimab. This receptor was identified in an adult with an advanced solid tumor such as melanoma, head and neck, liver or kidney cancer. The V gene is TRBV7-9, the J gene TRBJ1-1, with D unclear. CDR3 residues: CASSLDLNTEAFF. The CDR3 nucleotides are TGTGCCAGCAGCTTAGACCTGAACACTGAAGCTTTCTTT.